This entry concerns a single TCR beta chain. This entry belongs to a study of cytomegalovirus exposure and HLA in healthy donors. PCR was performed using 60 Vbeta and 13 Jbeta primers. Data came from immunoSEQ multiplex PCR; TCRdb stores just in-frame clones and leaves some out. The data show about 130,000 clones, just under 80% seen once. CDR1 and CDR2 (germline): MGHRA, YSYEKL. The CDR3 consists of 14 residues. Trimming took off 6 bases at V and 0 bases at J, with 11 bases between the two ends. The clonotype originates from a man between 25 and 39 years old in good health. Sequenced sample: PBMCs. The genes are TRBV4-1 and TRBJ1-1; a possible D gene is TRBD1 (6 bases). The DNA of the CDR3 is TGCGCCAGCAGGACGGGACAAATGAACACTGAAGCTTTCTTT. This encodes CASRTGQMNTEAFF.